The TCR beta chain described here comes from a study of T cells after yellow fever vaccination. On the study more broadly: Low-cell-number fractions were prepared with SMART-Seq v4 Ultra Low Input.

Broader study findings: The study re-detected most primary-vaccination clones after the booster (roughly 96% CD4, roughly 85% CD8). Peaking faster, on day 5 versus 15, the secondary response was nonetheless weaker.

The CDR3 runs 13 residues. V was trimmed by 5 bases and J by 2 bases, leaving 9 bases between them. Germline CDR1 is SEHNR and CDR2 is FQNEAQ (reference sequence). A process of 5'RACE template switching, which added a universal primer site and UMIs, was used to make TCR cDNA. TCRdb used MiXCR to reprocess the 5' RACE reads, holding one entry per CDR3 protein. The data contain a few hundred thousand distinct CDR3 sequences, roughly 3.5% of them seen just once; the ten biggest clones take up 23%. The table lists this clonotype with many counts. Its specificity is not known. V gene TRBV7-9 combines with J gene TRBJ2-5, with D possibly being TRBD1 (5 bases). The sequence came from a man between 18 and 29 years old who received the YFV17D yellow fever vaccine. The material sequenced was PBMCs, taken on the day of the yellow fever booster vaccination. The CDR3 DNA sequence: TGTGCCAGCAGCGCTACAGGACAAGAGACCCAGTACTTC. Translated, it gives CASSATGQETQYF.